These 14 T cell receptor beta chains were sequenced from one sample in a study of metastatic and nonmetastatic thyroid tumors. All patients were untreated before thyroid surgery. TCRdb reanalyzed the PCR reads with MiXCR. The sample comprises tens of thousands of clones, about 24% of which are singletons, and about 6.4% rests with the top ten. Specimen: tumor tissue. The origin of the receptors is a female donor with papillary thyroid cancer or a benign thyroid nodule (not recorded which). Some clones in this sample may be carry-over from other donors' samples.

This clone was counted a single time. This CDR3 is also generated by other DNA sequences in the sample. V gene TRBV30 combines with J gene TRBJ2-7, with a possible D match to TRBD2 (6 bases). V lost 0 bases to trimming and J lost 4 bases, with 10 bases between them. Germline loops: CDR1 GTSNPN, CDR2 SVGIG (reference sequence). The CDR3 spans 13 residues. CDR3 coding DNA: TGTGCCTGGAGTGTACGGGGGTCTTACGAGCAGTACTTC. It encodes CAWSVRGSYEQYF.

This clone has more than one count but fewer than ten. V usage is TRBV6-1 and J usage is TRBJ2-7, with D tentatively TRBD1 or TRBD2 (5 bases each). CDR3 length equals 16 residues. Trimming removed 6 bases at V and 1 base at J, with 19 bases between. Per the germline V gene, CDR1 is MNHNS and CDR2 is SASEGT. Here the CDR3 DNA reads TGTGCCAGCAGGGGCCCGTATGAGGGGCGGTCCTACGAGCAGTACTTC. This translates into CASRGPYEGRSYEQYF.

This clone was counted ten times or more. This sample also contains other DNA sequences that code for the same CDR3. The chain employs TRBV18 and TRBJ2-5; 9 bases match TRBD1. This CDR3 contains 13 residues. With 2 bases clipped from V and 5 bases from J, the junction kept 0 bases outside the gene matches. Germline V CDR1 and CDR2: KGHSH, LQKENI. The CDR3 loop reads CASSPGQGETQYF. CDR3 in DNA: TGTGCCAGCTCACCAGGACAGGGGGAGACCCAGTACTTC.

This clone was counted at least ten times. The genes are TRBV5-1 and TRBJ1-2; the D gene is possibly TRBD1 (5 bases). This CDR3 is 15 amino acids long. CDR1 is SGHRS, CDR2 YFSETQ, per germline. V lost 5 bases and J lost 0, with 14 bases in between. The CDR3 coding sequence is TGCGCCAGCAGGCCCGAGGACACTTCTAACTATGGCTACACCTTC. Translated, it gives CASRPEDTSNYGYTF.

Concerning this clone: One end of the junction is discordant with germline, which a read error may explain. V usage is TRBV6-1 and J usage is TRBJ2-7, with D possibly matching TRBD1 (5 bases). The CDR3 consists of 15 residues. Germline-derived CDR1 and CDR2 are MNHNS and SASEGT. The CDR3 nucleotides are TGTGCCAGTAGTGAAAAGGACATGCTCTCCTACGAGCAGTACTTC. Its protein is CASSEKDMLSYEQYF.

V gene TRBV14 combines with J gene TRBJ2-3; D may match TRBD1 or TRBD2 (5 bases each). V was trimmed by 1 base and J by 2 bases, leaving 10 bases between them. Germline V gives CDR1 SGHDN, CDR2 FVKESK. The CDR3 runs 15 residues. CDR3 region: CASSQVRGFTDTQYF. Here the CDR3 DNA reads TGTGCCAGCAGCCAAGTGAGGGGCTTCACAGATACGCAGTATTTT. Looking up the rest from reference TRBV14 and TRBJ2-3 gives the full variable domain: EAGVTQFPSHSVIEKGQTVTLRCDPISGHDNLYWYRRVMGKEIKFLLHFVKESKQDESGMPNNRFLAERTGGTYSTLKVQPAELEDSGVYFCASSQVRGFTDTQYFGPGTRLTVL.

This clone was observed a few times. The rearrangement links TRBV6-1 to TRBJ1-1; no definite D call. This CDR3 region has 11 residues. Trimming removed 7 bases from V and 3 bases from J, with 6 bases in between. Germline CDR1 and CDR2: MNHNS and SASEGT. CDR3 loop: CASISYTEAFF. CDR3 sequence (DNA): TGTGCCAGCATTTCATACACTGAAGCTTTCTTT.

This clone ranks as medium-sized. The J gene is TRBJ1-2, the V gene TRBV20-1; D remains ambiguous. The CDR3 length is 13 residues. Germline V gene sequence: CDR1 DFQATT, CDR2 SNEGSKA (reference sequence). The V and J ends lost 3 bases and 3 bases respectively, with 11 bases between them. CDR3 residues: CSARRHSHYGYTF. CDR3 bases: TGCAGTGCTAGGAGGCACAGTCACTATGGCTACACCTTC.

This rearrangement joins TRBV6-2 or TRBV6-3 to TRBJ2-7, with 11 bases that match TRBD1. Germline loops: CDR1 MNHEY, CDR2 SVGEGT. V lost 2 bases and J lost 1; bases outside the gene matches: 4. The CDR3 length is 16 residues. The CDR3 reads CASSYRTGGLSYEQYF. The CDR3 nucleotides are TGTGCCAGCAGTTACCGGACAGGGGGCCTTTCCTACGAGCAGTACTTC.

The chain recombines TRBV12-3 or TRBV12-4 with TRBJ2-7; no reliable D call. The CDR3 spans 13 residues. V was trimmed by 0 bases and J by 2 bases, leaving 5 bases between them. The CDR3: CASSLAGTYEQYF. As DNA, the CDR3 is TGTGCCAGCAGTTTAGCGGGTACCTACGAGCAGTACTTC.

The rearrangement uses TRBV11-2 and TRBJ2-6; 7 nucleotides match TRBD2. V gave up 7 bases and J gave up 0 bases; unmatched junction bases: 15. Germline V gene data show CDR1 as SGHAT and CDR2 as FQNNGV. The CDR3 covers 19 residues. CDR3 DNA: TGTGCCAGCATCCATACAAAGGGACTACGAAACTCTGGGGCCAACGTCCTGACTTTC. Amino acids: CASIHTKGLRNSGANVLTF.

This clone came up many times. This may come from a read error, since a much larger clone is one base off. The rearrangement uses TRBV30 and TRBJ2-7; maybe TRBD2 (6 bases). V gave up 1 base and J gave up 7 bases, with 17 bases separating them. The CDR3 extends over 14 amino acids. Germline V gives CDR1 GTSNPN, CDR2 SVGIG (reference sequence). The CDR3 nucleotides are TGTGCCTGGAGTGCAAACTTGAGGGCGGGAGAGCAGTACTTC. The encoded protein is CAWSANLRAGEQYF.

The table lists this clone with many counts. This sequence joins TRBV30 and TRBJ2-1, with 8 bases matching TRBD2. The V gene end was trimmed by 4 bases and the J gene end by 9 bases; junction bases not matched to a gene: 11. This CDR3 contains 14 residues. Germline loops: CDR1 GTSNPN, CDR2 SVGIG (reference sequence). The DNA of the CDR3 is TGTGCCTGGAAACTCTATCGGGAGGGCGTTGAGCAGTTCTTC. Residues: CAWKLYREGVEQFF.

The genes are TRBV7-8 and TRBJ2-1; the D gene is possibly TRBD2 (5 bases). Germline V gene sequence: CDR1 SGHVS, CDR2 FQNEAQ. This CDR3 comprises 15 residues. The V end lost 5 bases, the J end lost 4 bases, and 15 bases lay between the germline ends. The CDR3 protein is CASSLEGLPYNEQFF. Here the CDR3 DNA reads TGTGCCAGCAGCCTGGAAGGACTCCCGTACAATGAGCAGTTCTTC.